This TCR beta chain is from a study of PD-1 blockade in classical Hodgkin lymphoma. In regard to this clone: The antigen remains unidentified. This sample also contains other DNA sequences that code for the same CDR3.

CDR3 length: 14 amino acids. Germline lookup yields CDR1 SGHNT and CDR2 YYREEE (reference sequence). Trimming cost V 0 bases and J 2 bases, with 8 bases left between them. Time point specified: newly diagnosed, previously untreated cHL patient sample. It was PBMCs in newly diagnosed, untreated classical Hodgkin lymphoma that served as comparison. General study findings and limits: Sources of repertoire differences remain undefined, possibly disease activity or prior therapy.

The method was immunoSEQ multiplex PCR; TCRdb's version includes in-frame clones alone and lacks a portion of them. Of about 22,000 clones listed, about 94% were seen once; the top ten hold about 5%. Sequencing was carried out using peripheral blood mononuclear cells (PBMCs). The receptor was derived from a human donor with classical Hodgkin lymphoma. J is TRBJ2-5 and V is TRBV5-4, with D perhaps being TRBD1 or TRBD2 (6 bases each). CDR3 nucleotides: TGTGCCAGCAGCTTGGCGGGGGCACAAGAGACCCAGTACTTC. Translating it yields CASSLAGAQETQYF.